The 4 T cell receptor beta chains in this list originate from one sample, sequenced in a study of control samples from healthy donors and cancer patients. The table came from immunoSEQ multiplex PCR; TCRdb's copy has only in-frame clones and leaves some out. Of about 150,000 clones listed, over 85% were seen once; the top ten hold approximately 6%. The sequencing sample was made of blood. These receptors all stem from a man aged 35 to 55 in good health.

V is TRBV28 and J is TRBJ1-2, with D uncertain. The CDR3 sequence is 12 residues long. Germline V CDR1 and CDR2: MDHEN, SYDVKM. The V and J ends lost 10 bases and 3 bases respectively, with 12 bases between them. The CDR3: CATLRRDYGYTF. Written as DNA, the CDR3 is TGTGCCACATTGCGCCGGGACTATGGCTACACCTTC.

The chain recombines TRBV13 with TRBJ1-6; 8 nucleotides line up with TRBD1. CDR1 is PRHDT, CDR2 FYEKMQ, per germline (reference sequence). The junction had 2 bases not matched to a gene; V was cut back by 5 bases and J by 2 bases. The CDR3 length is 15 residues. The chain's CDR3 is CASSLQGAYNSPLHF. The DNA of the CDR3 is TGTGCCAGCAGCCTACAGGGGGCCTATAATTCACCCCTCCACTTT.

The chain links TRBV3-1 (or the pseudogene TRBV3-2) to TRBJ2-3; D may correspond to TRBD1 or TRBD2 (5 bases each). CDR1 and CDR2 (germline): LGHDT, YNNKEL (reference sequence). The CDR3 has 14 amino acids. Deletions cut 0 bases from V and 9 bases from J, with 13 bases between. CDR3 DNA: TGTGCCAGCAGCCAAGATATTGGGGGACGGACGCAGTATTTT. This encodes CASSQDIGGRTQYF.

This chain connects TRBV10-1 to TRBJ2-7; D is unclear. The CDR3 contains 13 residues. The germline V gene has CDR1 WNHNN and CDR2 SYGVQD (reference sequence). Trimming pared 0 bases from V and 1 base from J, leaving 4 bases between. CDR3 nucleotide sequence: TGCGCCAGCAGTGAGTCGTTTTCCTACGAGCAGTACTTC. The encoded protein is CASSESFSYEQYF.